This T cell receptor beta chain was recovered during a study of cytomegalovirus exposure and HLA in healthy donors. Overall study context: Most donors, less than 85% of 350 to 450 genotyped, fell in the Caucasian-associated ancestry cluster.

This PCR relied on a set of 60 Vbeta primers and 13 Jbeta primers. Profiling relied on immunoSEQ multiplex PCR, and the TCRdb table lists in-frame clones only, not all of them. This sample has more than 85,000 clones, with roughly 15% found just once. The TCR comes from a female donor in good health and CMV-seronegative. Sequencing was done on a sample of PBMCs.

CDR3 sequence (DNA): TGTGCCAGCAAAGACCAACTAAACTATGGCTACACCTTC. As protein: CASKDQLNYGYTF. The V call is TRBV25-1, the J call TRBJ1-2, with D unclear. Germline CDR1 MGHDK, CDR2 SYGVNS. V lost 7 bases, J lost 2 bases, and 11 bases lay in between. This CDR3 contains 13 residues.